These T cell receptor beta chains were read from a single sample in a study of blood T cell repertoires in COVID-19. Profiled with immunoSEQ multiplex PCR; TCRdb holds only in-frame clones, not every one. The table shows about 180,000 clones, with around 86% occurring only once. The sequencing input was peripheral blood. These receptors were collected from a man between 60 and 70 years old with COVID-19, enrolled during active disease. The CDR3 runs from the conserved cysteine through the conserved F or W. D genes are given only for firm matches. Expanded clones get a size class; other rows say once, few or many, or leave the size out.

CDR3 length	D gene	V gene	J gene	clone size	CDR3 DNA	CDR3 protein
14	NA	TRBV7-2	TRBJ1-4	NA	TGTGCCAGCAGCCCGGGACATACTAATGAAAAACTGTTTTTT	CASSPGHTNEKLFF
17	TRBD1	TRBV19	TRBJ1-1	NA	TGTGCCAGTAGATTAAGTGGGACAGGGGGCGCGAACACTGAAGCTTTCTTT	CASRLSGTGGANTEAFF
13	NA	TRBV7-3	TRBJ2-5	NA	TGTGCCAGCAGCTTAACCTTACAAGAGACCCAGTACTTC	CASSLTLQETQYF
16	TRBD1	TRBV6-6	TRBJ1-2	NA	TGTGCCAGCAGTTCCGGGACAGGGCGAGCTAACTATGGCTACACCTTC	CASSSGTGRANYGYTF
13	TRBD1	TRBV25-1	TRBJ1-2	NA	TGTGCCAGCAGTGATAGGACAGGGGATGGCTACACCTTC	CASSDRTGDGYTF
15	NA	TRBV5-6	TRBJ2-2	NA	TGTGCCAGCAGCTTGGCAGGACTTACAACCGGGGAGCTGTTTTTT	CASSLAGLTTGELFF
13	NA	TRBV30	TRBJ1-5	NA	TGTGCCTGGAGCGAACAGGGTCTTCAGCCCCAGCATTTT	CAWSEQGLQPQHF
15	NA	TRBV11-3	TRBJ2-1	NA	TGTGCCAGCAGCTTAGCAGGGAATCGCGACAATGAGCAGTTCTTC	CASSLAGNRDNEQFF
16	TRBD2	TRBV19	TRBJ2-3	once	TGTGCCAGTAGTCCGGGGACTAGCGGTAGCACAGATACGCAGTATTTT	CASSPGTSGSTDTQYF
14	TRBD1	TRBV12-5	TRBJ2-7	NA	TGTGCTAGTGGTTGGGGGGACAGGGGGCGCGAGCAGTACTTC	CASGWGDRGREQYF
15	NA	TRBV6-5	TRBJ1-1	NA	TGTGCCAGCAGTTACGCTCCTCCCCCGGGGACTGAAGCTTTCTTT	CASSYAPPPGTEAFF
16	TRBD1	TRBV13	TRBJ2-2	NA	TGTGCCAGCAGCTTATCGCAGGGGGCAGGCACCGGGGAGCTGTTTTTT	CASSLSQGAGTGELFF
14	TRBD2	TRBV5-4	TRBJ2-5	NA	TGTGCCAGCAGCTTGTTCGCGGGGGAAGAGACCCAGTACTTC	CASSLFAGEETQYF
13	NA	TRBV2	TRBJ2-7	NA	TGTGCCAGCAGTGGACTGTTGATGGCGGAGCAGTACTTC	CASSGLLMAEQYF
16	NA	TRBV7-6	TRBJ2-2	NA	TGTGCCAGCAGCGCCACGGGGGGCTCACTCACCGGGGAGCTGTTTTTT	CASSATGGSLTGELFF
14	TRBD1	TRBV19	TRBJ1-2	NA	TGTGCCAGTAGTAACCACAGGGGGACCTATGGCTACACCTTC	CASSNHRGTYGYTF
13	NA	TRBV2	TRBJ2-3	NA	TGTGCCACACCGGGACTTGCGCGTAATACGCAGTATTTT	CATPGLARNTQYF
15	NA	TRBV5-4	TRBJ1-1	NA	TGTGCCAGCAGCTTGGCGTGGGGGGAGGTCACTGAAGCTTTCTTT	CASSLAWGEVTEAFF
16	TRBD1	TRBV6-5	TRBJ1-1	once	TGTGCCAGCAGTTCAGGGACAGGGGCGAGGAACACTGAAGCTTTCTTT	CASSSGTGARNTEAFF
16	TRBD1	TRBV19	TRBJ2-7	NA	TGTGCCAGTAGAACTTCCTCCGGGACAGGAACCTACGAGCAGTACTTC	CASRTSSGTGTYEQYF
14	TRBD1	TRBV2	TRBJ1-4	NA	TGTGCCAGCAGGGCAGGGACAGGGGATGAAAAACTGTTTTTT	CASRAGTGDEKLFF
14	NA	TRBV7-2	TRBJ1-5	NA	TGTGCCAGCAGCTTATCCACGGGAAATCAGCCCCAGCATTTT	CASSLSTGNQPQHF
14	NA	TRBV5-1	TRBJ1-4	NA	TGCGCCAGCAGCCTTACCCGAACGGATGAAAAACTGTTTTTT	CASSLTRTDEKLFF